This is a list of T cell receptor beta chains from one sample in a study of metastatic and nonmetastatic thyroid tumors. Via MiXCR, TCRdb re-called the PCR reads. The sample holds some 83,000 clones, approximately 13% seen once. Specimen: tumor tissue. These receptors were collected from a female donor with papillary thyroid cancer or a benign thyroid nodule (not recorded which). Some clones in this sample may be carry-over from other donors' samples. Both conserved end residues are part of each CDR3. The order of the fields is D gene, clone size, J gene, V gene, CDR3 DNA, CDR3 protein. A D gene is named only where the DNA matches it firmly. Expanded clones get a size class; other rows say once, few or many, or leave the size out.

TRBD2 | many | TRBJ2-7 | TRBV5-1 | TGCGCCAGCAGCTTGGCCGGGGGGAGATACGAGCAGTACTTC | CASSLAGGRYEQYF
TRBD1 | NA | TRBJ2-7 | TRBV5-4 | TGTGCCAGCAGCCCAACCGGGACAGGGCTTTACGAGCAGTACTTC | CASSPTGTGLYEQYF
NA | many | TRBJ1-5 | TRBV5-6 | TGTGCCAGCAGCTTGGTGGGGGGAGGTGGCAATCAGCCCCAGCATTTT | CASSLVGGGGNQPQHF
NA | many | TRBJ2-6 | TRBV4-1 | TGCGCCAGCAGCCAAGCCTCAACCTTGGACGGGGCCAACGTCCTGACTTTC | CASSQASTLDGANVLTF
TRBD2 | once | TRBJ2-3 | TRBV30 | TGTGCCTGGAGTGTACTAGTGGGGACTAGCTCCACAGATACGCAGTATTTT | CAWSVLVGTSSTDTQYF
NA | many | TRBJ2-5 | TRBV7-7 | TGTGCTAGCAGCCCCCAGGAGGGAGAGACCCAGTACTTC | CASSPQEGETQYF
NA | many | TRBJ1-1 | TRBV6-1 | TGTGCCAGCAGTCCGGCGGGGTACACTGAAGCTTTCTTT | CASSPAGYTEAFF
NA | many | TRBJ2-1 | TRBV27 | TGTGCCAGCATATCACAGGCCGGGTCGGGGCAGTTCTTC | CASISQAGSGQFF
NA | many | TRBJ2-7 | TRBV18 | TGTGCCAGCTCCCGAGACAGGACCTACGAGCAGTACTTC | CASSRDRTYEQYF
NA | many | TRBJ2-3 | TRBV29-1 | TGCAGCGTTGAATCTGGGTCCGGCACAGATACGCAGTATTTT | CSVESGSGTDTQYF
NA | many | TRBJ2-7 | TRBV6-6 | TGTGCCAGCAGTTACTCTGAGACCCAAAACTACGAGCAGTACTTC | CASSYSETQNYEQYF
TRBD1 | many | TRBJ2-3 | TRBV2 | TGTGCCAGCAGTGATAGGGACAGGGGGGGAGATACGCAGTATTTT | CASSDRDRGGDTQYF
NA | NA | TRBJ2-5 | TRBV5-4 | TGTGCCAGCAGCACCCTAGGGATCGAGACCCAGTACTTC | CASSTLGIETQYF
NA | many | TRBJ2-7 | TRBV30 | TGTGCCTGGAATGGGGGGAAGTACGAGCAGTACTTC | CAWNGGKYEQYF
TRBD2 | NA | TRBJ2-3 | TRBV6-4 | TGTGCCAGCAGTGGGACTAGCGTGAGCACATATACGCAGTATTTT | CASSGTSVSTYTQYF
TRBD2 | many | TRBJ2-3 | TRBV9 | TGTGCCAGCAGTAAGAGCGGGAGCGGAGCAGATACGCAGTATTTT | CASSKSGSGADTQYF
NA | few | TRBJ1-3 | TRBV6-2/TRBV6-3 | TGTGCCAGCAGTTACGTCGAGAGCTCTGGAAACACCATATATTTT | CASSYVESSGNTIYF
NA | many | TRBJ2-5 | TRBV12-5 | TGTGCTAGTGGCGACAGAAACCGGGAGACCCAGTACTTC | CASGDRNRETQYF
NA | NA | TRBJ1-2 | TRBV7-8 | TGTGCCAGCGTCCTATCCTACAGGGTTAGCTATGGCTACACCTTC | CASVLSYRVSYGYTF
NA | few | TRBJ2-1 | TRBV28 | TGTGCCAGCAGCAACTACATGCATGAGCAGTTCTTC | CASSNYMHEQFF
NA | many | TRBJ1-1 | TRBV5-1 | TGCGCCAGCAGCGTATCTCCGGGTACTGAAGCTTTCTTT | CASSVSPGTEAFF
TRBD2 | NA | TRBJ2-7 | TRBV18 | TGTGCCAGCTCAGACGGGGGGACTACCCCCTTGGAGCAGTACTTC | CASSDGGTTPLEQYF
TRBD1 | NA | TRBJ1-4 | TRBV12-3/TRBV12-4 | TGTGCCAGCATCCGGACAGGGGGTAGTGAAAAACTGTTTTTT | CASIRTGGSEKLFF
TRBD1 | many | TRBJ1-2 | TRBV6-1 | TGTGCCAGCAGCAGACAGGGGCGTTACTATGGCTACACCTTC | CASSRQGRYYGYTF
NA | NA | TRBJ2-1 | TRBV6-5 | TGTGCCAGCAGTTACTCGATTTCTTCGGTGTATTATTACAATGAGCAGTTCTTC | CASSYSISSVYYYNEQFF
TRBD1 | many | TRBJ1-4 | TRBV18 | TGTGCCAGCTCACCTACAGGGGGCGGAGGTGAAAAACTGTTTTTT | CASSPTGGGGEKLFF
TRBD2 | many | TRBJ2-1 | TRBV11-3 | TGTGCCAGCAGACGAAGGGCTAGCGGTCGGGTGGGTGAGCAGTTCTTC | CASRRRASGRVGEQFF
NA | few | TRBJ2-3 | TRBV24-1 | TGTGCCACCAGTGATCCCGGACAGAGGACATATACGCAGTATTTT | CATSDPGQRTYTQYF
NA | few | TRBJ2-7 | TRBV6-5 | TGTGCCAGCAGTTTAGGGGTGAGGCCCGCCTACGATCAGTACTTC | CASSLGVRPAYDQYF
NA | many | TRBJ1-5 | TRBV5-1 | TGCGCCAGCAGCTTAGAGGGAGTCAATCAGCCCCAGCATTTT | CASSLEGVNQPQHF
NA | many | TRBJ1-1 | TRBV13 | TGTGCCAGCAGCTTGCGGCAGAACACTGAAGCTTTCTTT | CASSLRQNTEAFF
TRBD1 | many | TRBJ2-1 | TRBV19 | TGTGCCAGTAGTCATCGAACAGGGGGCGCGTACAATGAGCAGTTCTTC | CASSHRTGGAYNEQFF
NA | few | TRBJ2-7 | TRBV6-1 | TGTGCCAGCAGGAATTTTGAGCAGTACTTC | CASRNFEQYF
NA | many | TRBJ1-4 | TRBV20-1 | TGCAGTGCTAGGGGGGGAACTGAAAAACTGTTTTTT | CSARGGTEKLFF
NA | many | TRBJ2-3 | TRBV25-1 | TGTGCCAGCAGTGATGACTACACAGATACGCAGTATTTT | CASSDDYTDTQYF
NA | many | TRBJ1-2 | TRBV28 | TGTGCCAGCAGCCCCTCGGGGGGGCAGGAGGGCTATGGCTACACCTTC | CASSPSGGQEGYGYTF
TRBD1 | many | TRBJ2-3 | TRBV5-1 | TGCGCCAGCAGCCGCCTAACTTCAGGGGGTGGTGGGACAGATACGCAGTATTTT | CASSRLTSGGGGTDTQYF
NA | many | TRBJ2-7 | TRBV16 | TGTGCCAGCAGCCAAGGGGAGAACGAGCAGTACTTC | CASSQGENEQYF
NA | many | TRBJ1-6 | TRBV27 | TGTGCCAGCAGCGGGATGGGGGACGGGTCACCCCTCCACTTT | CASSGMGDGSPLHF
NA | many | TRBJ2-7 | TRBV6-1 | TGTGCCAGCAGTTTCAGGGCCGATGAGCAGTACTTC | CASSFRADEQYF
TRBD1 | NA | TRBJ1-1 | TRBV18 | TGTGCCAGCTCACCGGGACAGATCAGCACTGAAGCTTTCTTT | CASSPGQISTEAFF
NA | NA | TRBJ1-6 | TRBV6-2/TRBV6-3 | TGTGCCAGCAGTTACAGACAGCTGGAGACACCCCTCCACTTT | CASSYRQLETPLHF
NA | many | TRBJ1-2 | TRBV5-1 | TGCGCCAGCAGCTTGACAGTTCTCTATGGCTACACCTTC | CASSLTVLYGYTF
NA | NA | TRBJ2-5 | TRBV9 | TGTGCCAGCAGCCCTCACAGCGGGACAGGTGAAGAGACCCAGTACTTC | CASSPHSGTGEETQYF
TRBD1 | many | TRBJ2-3 | TRBV24-1 | TGTGCCACCAGTGATTTACGGACAGGGGAAAGGACGCAGTATTTT | CATSDLRTGERTQYF